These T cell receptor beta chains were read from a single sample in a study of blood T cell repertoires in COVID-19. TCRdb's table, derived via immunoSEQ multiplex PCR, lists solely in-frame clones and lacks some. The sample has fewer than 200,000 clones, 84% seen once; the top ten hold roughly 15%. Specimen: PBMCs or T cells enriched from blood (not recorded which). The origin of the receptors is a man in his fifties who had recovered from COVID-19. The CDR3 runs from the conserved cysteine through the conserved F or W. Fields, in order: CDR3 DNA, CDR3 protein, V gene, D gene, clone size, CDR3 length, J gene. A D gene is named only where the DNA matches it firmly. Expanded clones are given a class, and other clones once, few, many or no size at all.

cdr3_nt: TGTGCCACCAGCGGGACAGGGTCGGATGAAAAACTGTTTTTT; cdr3_aa: CATSGTGSDEKLFF; v_call: TRBV24-1; d_call: TRBD1; clone_size: .; cdr3_length: 14; j_call: TRBJ1-4
cdr3_nt: TGCGCCAGCAGTTACAGCAGCTCCTATAATTCACCCCTCCACTTT; cdr3_aa: CASSYSSSYNSPLHF; v_call: TRBV5-1; d_call: .; clone_size: .; cdr3_length: 15; j_call: TRBJ1-6
cdr3_nt: TGTGCCAGCAGCTCCTCCGGGACAGTTAACTATGGCTACACCTTC; cdr3_aa: CASSSSGTVNYGYTF; v_call: TRBV11-2; d_call: TRBD1; clone_size: few; cdr3_length: 15; j_call: TRBJ1-2
cdr3_nt: TGTGCCAGCAGCCCCCTGCGGGGCTGGGGAGCTTTCTTT; cdr3_aa: CASSPLRGWGAFF; v_call: TRBV11-2; d_call: .; clone_size: .; cdr3_length: 13; j_call: TRBJ1-1
cdr3_nt: TGTGCCAGTAGTATAGTCGGAGGACAGGGGACGGTCAACGGCTACACCTTC; cdr3_aa: CASSIVGGQGTVNGYTF; v_call: TRBV19; d_call: TRBD1; clone_size: .; cdr3_length: 17; j_call: TRBJ1-2
cdr3_nt: TGTGCCAGCAGTTCCCACAGCCTCTACGAGCAGTACTTC; cdr3_aa: CASSSHSLYEQYF; v_call: TRBV27; d_call: .; clone_size: few; cdr3_length: 13; j_call: TRBJ2-7
cdr3_nt: TGCGCCAGCAGCTGGACAGGGGATGGCTACGAGCAGTACTTC; cdr3_aa: CASSWTGDGYEQYF; v_call: TRBV5-1; d_call: TRBD1; clone_size: .; cdr3_length: 14; j_call: TRBJ2-7
cdr3_nt: TGCGCCAGCAGCCAAAATTTAGCTAGCGACTACGAGCAGTACTTC; cdr3_aa: CASSQNLASDYEQYF; v_call: TRBV4-1; d_call: .; clone_size: .; cdr3_length: 15; j_call: TRBJ2-7
cdr3_nt: TGTGCCAGCAGCTTGGCCGTAGCGGGGGGAAACATTCAGTACTTC; cdr3_aa: CASSLAVAGGNIQYF; v_call: TRBV5-4; d_call: TRBD2; clone_size: .; cdr3_length: 15; j_call: TRBJ2-4
cdr3_nt: TGTGCCAGCAGTAAACCAGGGGTGTACGAGCAGTACTTC; cdr3_aa: CASSKPGVYEQYF; v_call: TRBV12-3/TRBV12-4; d_call: .; clone_size: .; cdr3_length: 13; j_call: TRBJ2-7
cdr3_nt: TGTGCCAGCAGCTCCCCGCGGGTATACCGGGGCAATCAGCCCCAGCATTTT; cdr3_aa: CASSSPRVYRGNQPQHF; v_call: TRBV21-1; d_call: .; clone_size: .; cdr3_length: 17; j_call: TRBJ1-5
cdr3_nt: TGCGCCAGCAGCTCAACCGGGACACTGAACACTGAAGCTTTCTTT; cdr3_aa: CASSSTGTLNTEAFF; v_call: TRBV4-1; d_call: .; clone_size: .; cdr3_length: 15; j_call: TRBJ1-1
cdr3_nt: TGTGCCACCGAGACTAGCCCGGGCGATGAGCAGTTCTTC; cdr3_aa: CATETSPGDEQFF; v_call: TRBV10-3; d_call: TRBD2; clone_size: once; cdr3_length: 13; j_call: TRBJ2-1
cdr3_nt: TGTGCCAGCAGACGGCGGGACAGCACCTACGAGCAGTACTTC; cdr3_aa: CASRRRDSTYEQYF; v_call: TRBV5-6; d_call: .; clone_size: .; cdr3_length: 14; j_call: TRBJ2-7
cdr3_nt: TGTGCCAGCAGCAAGACTAGCGGGGAAACAGATACGCAGTATTTT; cdr3_aa: CASSKTSGETDTQYF; v_call: TRBV9; d_call: TRBD2; clone_size: .; cdr3_length: 15; j_call: TRBJ2-3
cdr3_nt: TGTGCCAGCTCACCAACAGGGGCCCCAGATCAGCCCCAGCATTTT; cdr3_aa: CASSPTGAPDQPQHF; v_call: TRBV18; d_call: TRBD1; clone_size: .; cdr3_length: 15; j_call: TRBJ1-5
cdr3_nt: TGCGCCAGCAGCCATCCCGGGACTAGCCCGTACGAGCAGTACTTC; cdr3_aa: CASSHPGTSPYEQYF; v_call: TRBV4-1; d_call: TRBD2; clone_size: .; cdr3_length: 15; j_call: TRBJ2-7
cdr3_nt: TGTGCCAGCAGTACCCTCCGGACAGGGGCGAACACTGAAGCTTTCTTT; cdr3_aa: CASSTLRTGANTEAFF; v_call: TRBV27; d_call: TRBD1; clone_size: .; cdr3_length: 16; j_call: TRBJ1-1
cdr3_nt: TGCGCCAGCAGCCAAGATGGACTAGCGGGGGTCACCGGGGAGCTGTTTTTT; cdr3_aa: CASSQDGLAGVTGELFF; v_call: TRBV4-1; d_call: TRBD2; clone_size: .; cdr3_length: 17; j_call: TRBJ2-2
cdr3_nt: TGTGCCGCATCCCCCGTAGCCCCAGGGGCCCACTATGGCTACACCTTC; cdr3_aa: CAASPVAPGAHYGYTF; v_call: TRBV30; d_call: .; clone_size: .; cdr3_length: 16; j_call: TRBJ1-2
cdr3_nt: TGTGCCAGCAGCCAAGGACAGGGGGCGGCTCAGCCCCAGCATTTT; cdr3_aa: CASSQGQGAAQPQHF; v_call: TRBV3-1/TRBV3-2; d_call: TRBD1; clone_size: .; cdr3_length: 15; j_call: TRBJ1-5
cdr3_nt: TGTGCCAGCAGCATAGGGGGCTGGAGCAATCAGCCCCAGCATTTT; cdr3_aa: CASSIGGWSNQPQHF; v_call: TRBV5-6; d_call: TRBD1; clone_size: .; cdr3_length: 15; j_call: TRBJ1-5
cdr3_nt: TGCGCCAGCAGTTCAGGGTACGGAATGAACTCTGGAAACACCATATATTTT; cdr3_aa: CASSSGYGMNSGNTIYF; v_call: TRBV5-1; d_call: .; clone_size: .; cdr3_length: 17; j_call: TRBJ1-3
cdr3_nt: TGTGCCAGCAGTCCCGGGGGTAACTATGGCTACACCTTC; cdr3_aa: CASSPGGNYGYTF; v_call: TRBV28; d_call: .; clone_size: .; cdr3_length: 13; j_call: TRBJ1-2